The following is a T cell receptor beta chain sequence with its context. The junction had 3 bases not matched to a gene; V was cut back by 0 bases and J by 7 bases. Per the germline V gene, CDR1 is SGHKS and CDR2 is YYEKEE (reference sequence). This CDR3 is built from 13 residues. The sample is drawn from a study of patients and donors after allogeneic stem cell transplantation. In TCRdb, the RT-PCR reads were re-called with MiXCR into one record per CDR3 protein. The profile shows some 880,000 distinct CDR3 sequences, 15% to 20% of them singletons. This chain links TRBV5-5 with TRBJ1-2, with 7 bases aligning to TRBD1. Sequences were obtained from blood, either unsorted or a sorted T cell fraction (not recorded which). The TCR originated in a human donor who was either an allogeneic HSCT recipient or a stem cell or donor lymphocyte infusion donor (not recorded which). It is not recorded whose cells these are; they may come from a transplant donor. CDR3 region: CASSLEGARGYTF. For the CDR3, the DNA is TGTGCCAGCAGCTTGGAGGGGGCGCGTGGCTACACCTTC.